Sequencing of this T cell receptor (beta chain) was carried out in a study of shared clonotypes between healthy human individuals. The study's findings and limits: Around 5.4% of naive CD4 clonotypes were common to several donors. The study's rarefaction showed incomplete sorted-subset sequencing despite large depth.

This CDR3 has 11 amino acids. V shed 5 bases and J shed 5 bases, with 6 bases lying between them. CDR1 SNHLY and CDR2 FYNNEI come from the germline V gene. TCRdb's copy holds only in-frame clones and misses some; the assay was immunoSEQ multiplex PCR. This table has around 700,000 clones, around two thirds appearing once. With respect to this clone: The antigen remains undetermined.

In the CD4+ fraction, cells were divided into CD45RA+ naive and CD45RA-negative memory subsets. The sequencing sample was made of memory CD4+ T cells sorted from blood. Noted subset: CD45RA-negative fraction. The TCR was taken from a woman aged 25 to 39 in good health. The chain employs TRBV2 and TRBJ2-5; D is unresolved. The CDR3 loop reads CASSSYETQYF. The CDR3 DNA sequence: TGTGCCAGCAGTTCTTATGAGACCCAGTACTTC. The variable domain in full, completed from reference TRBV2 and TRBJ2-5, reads EPEVTQTPSHQVTQMGQEVILRCVPISNHLYFYWYRQILGQKVEFLVSFYNNEISEKSEIFDDQFSVERPDGSNFTLKIRSTKLEDSAMYFCASSSYETQYFGPGTRLLVL.